The 28 T cell receptor beta chains listed next were all sequenced from one sample in a study of vaccination effects on CD4 cells after COVID-19. ViraFEST used viral peptide pools to expand antigen-specific CD4+ T cells before sequencing. Following a roughly 11-day culture, CD4+ T cells were purified. Testing of the vaccine recipients showed negative nucleocapsid antibodies and no prior SARS-CoV-2 infection. Method: immunoSEQ multiplex PCR; TCRdb's copy keeps in-frame clones and lacks some. The table shows 65,000 to 90,000 clones, with around 79% occurring only once. These TCRs' antigens remain unknown. The sequences come from CD4+ T cells from PBMCs cultured with HCoV-NL63 spike peptides, collected before COVID-19 vaccination. These receptors all stem from a human donor who received a COVID-19 vaccine.

The chain's CDR3 is CARRLYTRNSPLHF. Written as DNA, the CDR3 is TGTGCCAGAAGACTGTACACGCGTAATTCACCCCTCCACTTT. V is TRBV6-4 and J is TRBJ1-6; D not certain. The germline CDR1 and CDR2 sequences are MRHNA and SNTAGT. The CDR3 runs 14 residues. With 9 bases removed from V and 6 bases from J, the gap between germline ends came to 15 bases.

This clone was observed a few times. The rearrangement links TRBV19 to TRBJ2-1; TRBD1 might be the D (6 bases). The CDR3 is 16 amino acids. V lost 3 bases and J lost 5, with 17 bases in between. The germline V gene encodes CDR1 LNHDA and CDR2 SQIVND (reference sequence). CDR3 in DNA: TGTGCCAGTAGTATTGGGGGCCCTACCTCTCACAATGAGCAGTTCTTC. It is translated as CASSIGGPTSHNEQFF.

The chain is built from TRBV5-1 and TRBJ2-5; TRBD2 aligns across 9 bases. The CDR3 has 16 amino acids. After removal of 4 bases from V and 7 bases from J, the junction contained 14 bases not matched to a gene. Per germline, CDR1 SGHRS and CDR2 YFSETQ. The CDR3 is CASSQLGVSGGGTQYF. DNA for the CDR3: TGCGCCAGCAGCCAACTGGGGGTTAGCGGGGGAGGGACCCAGTACTTC.

This chain joins TRBV5-1 and TRBJ2-5; possibly TRBD1 for D (6 bases). The CDR3 sequence is 14 residues long. Deletions cut 3 bases from V and 1 base from J, with 10 bases between. Germline CDR1 SGHRS, CDR2 YFSETQ. The CDR3 here is CASSSGHSQETQYF. CDR3 DNA: TGCGCCAGCAGCTCGGGACATAGCCAAGAGACCCAGTACTTC.

V and J are TRBV18 and TRBJ1-1; D gene unclear. Germline V gene data show CDR1 as KGHSH and CDR2 as LQKENI. The CDR3 spans 12 residues. Trimming took off 2 bases at V and 5 bases at J, with 6 bases between the two ends. CDR3 region: CASSPFVTEAFF. As DNA, the CDR3 is TGTGCCAGCTCACCATTTGTGACTGAAGCTTTCTTT.

This chain joins TRBV19 and TRBJ1-4; D ambiguous. The germline V and J ends were trimmed by 1 base and 8 bases, with 11 bases remaining between them. CDR1 LNHDA and CDR2 SQIVND come from the germline V gene (reference sequence). The length of the CDR3 is 14 residues. Here the CDR3 DNA reads TGTGCCAGTAGTATAGGTCAAAACCGGGAAAAACTGTTTTTT. It translates to CASSIGQNREKLFF.

The chain joins TRBV21-1 to TRBJ2-4; no check of the table's D call, TRBD2, against the DNA was made. TRBV21-1 is a pseudogene segment. The length of the CDR3 is 18 residues. CDR3 bases: TGTGCCAGCAGCAAAGGACTAGCGGGGGGGCGGGGCAAAAACATTCAGTACTTC. This sequence encodes CASSKGLAGGRGKNIQYF.

The chain combines TRBV5-1 with TRBJ2-1; 13 bases agree with TRBD2. The CDR3 runs to 19 residues. V dropped 4 bases and J dropped 3; count of bases not matched to a gene: 13. Germline-derived CDR1 and CDR2 are SGHRS and YFSETQ. This chain's CDR3 is CASSRTTSGGTVFYNEQFF. In DNA form, the CDR3 reads TGCGCCAGCAGCCGGACGACTAGCGGGGGGACTGTGTTCTACAATGAGCAGTTCTTC. The full variable domain, with the rest looked up from reference TRBV5-1 and TRBJ2-1, is KAGVTQTPRYLIKTRGQQVTLSCSPISGHRSVSWYQQTPGQGLQFLFEYFSETQRNKGNFPGRFSGRQFSNSRSEMNVSTLELGDSALYLCASSRTTSGGTVFYNEQFFGPGTRLTVL.

J is TRBJ2-6 and V is TRBV6-4; D remains unclear. The CDR3 is made up of 16 amino acids. Trimming removed 2 bases at V and 0 bases at J, with 8 bases between. The germline CDR1 and CDR2 sequences are MRHNA and SNTAGT. The CDR3 DNA reads TGTGCCAGCAGTGACGGGCGGAACTCTGGGGCCAACGTCCTGACTTTC. Translation: CASSDGRNSGANVLTF.

CDR3 nucleotide sequence: TGTGCCAGCAGCCCCACCCCAGGGCCCGGGGAGCTGTTTTTT. Its translation is CASSPTPGPGELFF. The chain is built from TRBV6-5 and TRBJ2-2; perhaps TRBD1 as D (5 bases). Germline CDR1 is MNHEY and CDR2 is SVGAGI. Trimming removed 6 bases from V and 6 bases from J, with 14 bases in between. The length of the CDR3 is 14 residues.

The rearrangement uses TRBV27 and TRBJ2-5, with D perhaps matching TRBD1 (6 bases). Deletions cut 5 bases from V and 1 base from J, with 11 bases between. The germline CDR1 and CDR2 sequences are MNHEY and SMNVEV (reference sequence). This CDR3 region has 14 residues. As DNA, the CDR3 is TGTGCCAGCAGTCCCCTCAGGGGCCAAGAGACCCAGTACTTC. Residues: CASSPLRGQETQYF.

The rearrangement joins TRBV4-2 to TRBJ1-5; D not resolved. With 3 bases removed from V and 7 bases from J, the gap between germline ends came to 10 bases. This CDR3 region has 13 residues. Germline CDR1 reads LGHNA; CDR2 reads YNFKEQ. The CDR3 region is CASSQSGQQPQHF. Here the CDR3 DNA reads TGTGCCAGCAGCCAGTCGGGTCAGCAGCCCCAGCATTTT.

This clone showed up many times. The V gene is TRBV14, the J gene TRBJ2-1; 9 positions match TRBD1. The junction had 8 bases not matched to a gene; V was cut back by 4 bases and J by 4 bases. The germline gives CDR1 SGHDN, CDR2 FVKESK. The CDR3 is 16 amino acids. The CDR3 protein is CASSLLAGQGYNEQFF. The CDR3 region has the DNA TGTGCCAGCAGCCTCCTCGCCGGACAGGGGTACAATGAGCAGTTCTTC.

V gene TRBV6-6 combines with J gene TRBJ1-1, with a weak D call TRBD1 (5 bases). V was pared by 7 bases and J by 4 bases, with 13 bases between. CDR3 length: 13 residues. CDR1 MNHNY and CDR2 SVGAGI come from the germline V gene (reference sequence). DNA for the CDR3: TGTGCCAGCAAAGGGGCCATAGGCACTGAAGCTTTCTTT. The encoded protein is CASKGAIGTEAFF.

The chain joins TRBV19 to TRBJ1-5, with a weak D call TRBD1 (6 bases). This CDR3 spans 13 amino acids. Between the trimmed V and J ends, which lost 5 bases and 8 bases, there was a span of 13 bases. In germline, CDR1 is LNHDA, CDR2 SQIVND (reference sequence). The CDR3 loop is CASSPRNREPQHF. The CDR3 coding sequence is TGTGCCAGTAGTCCCCGCAACAGGGAGCCCCAGCATTTT.

This chain connects TRBV3-1 (or the pseudogene TRBV3-2) to TRBJ2-5; 16 positions agree with TRBD2. Germline values: CDR1 LGHDT, CDR2 YNNKEL (reference sequence). The CDR3 covers 17 residues. The V gene end was trimmed by 3 bases and the J gene end by 4 bases; junction bases not matched to a gene: 5. CDR3 protein: CASSQLGLAGGRETQYF. CDR3 nucleotides: TGTGCCAGCAGCCAGTTGGGACTAGCGGGGGGGCGAGAGACCCAGTACTTC.

This chain's CDR3 is CASSQSPGIHTGELFF. The CDR3 DNA reads as TGTGCCAGCAGCCAATCCCCGGGCATACACACCGGGGAGCTGTTTTTT. The chain recombines TRBV3-1 (or the pseudogene TRBV3-2) with TRBJ2-2; no firm D call. V lost 2 bases, J lost 3 bases, and 13 bases lay in between. Germline V CDR1 and CDR2: LGHDT, YNNKEL (reference sequence). CDR3 size: 16 residues.

This sequence joins TRBV12-5 and TRBJ1-3, with unresolved D. The germline V gene encodes CDR1 LGHNT and CDR2 FRNRAP. This CDR3 is built from 16 residues. The V and J ends lost 5 bases and 0 bases respectively, with 14 bases between them. The CDR3 DNA follows: TGTGCTAGTGGTCAACCTCGGACGGGCTCTGGAAACACCATATATTTT. Translated, it gives CASGQPRTGSGNTIYF.

The chain has TRBV20-1 and TRBJ1-1; D not certain. Germline-derived CDR1 and CDR2 are DFQATT and SNEGSKA (reference sequence). Between the trimmed V and J ends, which lost 3 bases and 0 bases, there was a span of 8 bases. The CDR3 is 13 amino acids. CDR3 loop: CSASKTVNTEAFF. Written as DNA, the CDR3 is TGCAGTGCTAGTAAAACGGTGAACACTGAAGCTTTCTTT.

This clone was picked up a small number of times. The genes are TRBV24-1 and TRBJ2-1; the match to TRBD1 covers 12 bases. The germline CDR1 and CDR2 sequences are KGHDR and SFDVKD. The CDR3 sequence is 13 residues long. V dropped 9 bases and J dropped 7; count of bases not matched to a gene: 3. CDR3 bases: TGTGCCACCGCGGGACAGGGGGCAAATGAGCAGTTCTTC. Its translation is CATAGQGANEQFF.

The V call is TRBV25-1, the J call TRBJ1-5; D is ambiguous. This CDR3 comprises 12 residues. CDR1 is MGHDK and CDR2 is SYGVNS in the germline V gene. Between the trimmed V and J ends, which lost 5 bases and 5 bases, there was a span of 7 bases. CDR3 region: CASSRGYQPQHF. The CDR3, as DNA: TGTGCCAGCAGTCGCGGGTATCAGCCCCAGCATTTT.

V usage is TRBV7-3 and J usage is TRBJ2-5; the D call may be TRBD1 or TRBD2 (5 bases each). V lost 6 bases and J 4 bases, leaving 15 bases between the germline ends. Germline V CDR1 and CDR2: SGHTA, FQGTGA. The CDR3 loop spans 14 amino acids. Here the CDR3 DNA reads TGTGCCAGCAGTCCGACAGATGGGGGAGAGACCCAGTACTTC. This sequence encodes CASSPTDGGETQYF.

The chain uses TRBV5-1 and TRBJ1-4; D gene unclear. This CDR3 is built from 14 residues. V lost 0 bases and J lost 8, with 11 bases in between. The germline CDR1 and CDR2 sequences are SGHRS and YFSETQ. The CDR3 DNA is TGCGCCAGCAGCTTGGGTTCCTATGGGGAAAAACTGTTTTTT. Translated: CASSLGSYGEKLFF.

Only a few counts were recorded for this clone. The chain couples TRBV10-3 to TRBJ2-7; D is perhaps TRBD1 (6 bases). This CDR3 comprises 13 residues. Trimming cost V 6 bases and J 2 bases, with 11 bases left between them. Germline assignment: CDR1 ENHRY and CDR2 SYGVKD. CDR3 in DNA: TGTGCCATCAGGTCCGGACAGACCTACGAGCAGTACGTC. It encodes CAIRSGQTYEQYV.

The rearrangement joins TRBV7-2 to TRBJ2-1; no clear D. The ends were cut back, 1 base at V and 12 bases at J, with 10 bases in the middle. Germline V CDR1 and CDR2: SGHTA, FQGNSA. This CDR3 region has 12 residues. CDR3: CASSLDRGSQFF. The DNA for the CDR3 is TGTGCCAGCAGCTTAGATCGTGGGTCGCAGTTCTTC.

The chain recombines TRBV5-1 with TRBJ2-5; possible D gene TRBD1, 6 bases. The CDR3 is 15 amino acids. V shed 4 bases and J shed 2 bases, with 15 bases lying between them. The germline CDR1 and CDR2 sequences are SGHRS and YFSETQ. The CDR3 nucleotides are TGCGCCAGCAGCAACGGACAGAACCTACAAGAGACCCAGTACTTC. It codes for CASSNGQNLQETQYF.

In its sample, this clone was seen a few times. This chain joins TRBV11-2 and TRBJ1-6; possible D gene TRBD1, 5 bases. Trimming pared 3 bases from V and 6 bases from J, leaving 9 bases between. Germline-derived CDR1 and CDR2 are SGHAT and FQNNGV. The CDR3 runs 14 residues. The CDR3 spells CASSFGRANSPLHF. The CDR3 DNA sequence: TGTGCCAGCAGCTTTGGCAGGGCTAATTCACCCCTCCACTTT.

The chain couples TRBV5-1 to TRBJ2-2; possible D gene TRBD2, 6 bases. The CDR3 has 17 amino acids. Trimming took off 4 bases at V and 2 bases at J, with 18 bases between the two ends. The germline CDR1 and CDR2 sequences are SGHRS and YFSETQ. The CDR3 loop is CASSTAPGLGNTGELFF. In DNA form, the CDR3 reads TGCGCCAGCAGCACCGCTCCGGGACTTGGTAACACCGGGGAGCTGTTTTTT.